Given below is one T cell receptor beta chain in context. It lacks a known antigen. No quality values exist for individual bases; no much larger clone is one base distant. The sample is drawn from a study of blood T cell repertoires in COVID-19 (dated by TCRdb to 2018 to 2021). Looking at the study overall: Samples from collaborators originated in the United States, Italy and Spain and spanned both the acute and convalescent phases of COVID-19. The prospective study material was composed of cDNA or gDNA derived from T cells, B-cell-depleted T cells, or PBMCs. Deeply sampled blood TCRbeta repertoires from subjects exposed to, actively infected with, or recovered from COVID-19 were included in the dataset. The repertoires were released in a freely available public database intended as a resource for research on the immune response to SARS-CoV-2. Samples came from the ongoing ImmuneRACE study (first 160 participants) plus 1,254 subjects from 6 global collaborators. Nearly every sample came with metadata listing a de-identified subject ID, COVID-19 status, age in years and sex. Where HLA class I and class II types were available, the types were taken from metadata supplied by the sample provider, not from assay-based typing.

TCRbeta CDR3 regions were amplified from genomic DNA using the immunoSEQ Assay, a bias-controlled multiplex PCR. Per the source publication's procedure: The number of nucleated cells in each sample was estimated by amplification of reference gene primers within the assay. Sequence reads were collapsed and filtered to measure the absolute abundance of every unique TCRbeta CDR3 rearrangement. For each sample, productive Simpson clonality was calculated as the square root of Simpson's diversity index across productive rearrangements. TCRdb obtained this table from immuneACCESS and retained in-frame rearrangements with V and J assigned. These tables miss some clones; where compared with another copy, unresolved V genes account for less than half of the shortfall, and the remainder is unexplained. V and J calls and clone size are those listed in that table; D and trimming were worked out from the DNA. The sample yields some 93,000 clones; 70% to 90% were counted once. Of the sample, around 19% falls within the top ten clones.

CDR1 and CDR2 are drawn from the germline V gene: SNHLY, FYNNEI. For this chain, trimming is 5 bases at the V end and 0 bases at the J end, and the number of junction bases without a gene match is 10. The CDR3 contains 19 residues, cysteine and phenylalanine counted. Only the CDR3 region is kept as DNA, spanning 57 bases read in frame from base 1. Whole blood was collected in K2EDTA tubes by collaborating institutions according to the institutions' own protocols. Collaborator samples were shipped for TCRbeta analysis as frozen whole blood, isolated PBMCs, or DNA extracted from either sample type. General conclusions and limits of the study: Clinical and demographic metadata were provided uncurated, with the amount varying by source and participant.

The rearranged segments are TRBV2 and TRBJ2-3, with 14 junctional bases fitting TRBD2. This TCR was sampled from a woman of 80 years or more with acute or convalescent COVID-19. Sequencing was carried out using peripheral blood. The DNA sequence reads TGTGCCAGCAGTAACAGCCCCCGACTAGCGGGGGGGAGCACAGATACGCAGTATTTT. Its amino acids are CASSNSPRLAGGSTDTQYF.